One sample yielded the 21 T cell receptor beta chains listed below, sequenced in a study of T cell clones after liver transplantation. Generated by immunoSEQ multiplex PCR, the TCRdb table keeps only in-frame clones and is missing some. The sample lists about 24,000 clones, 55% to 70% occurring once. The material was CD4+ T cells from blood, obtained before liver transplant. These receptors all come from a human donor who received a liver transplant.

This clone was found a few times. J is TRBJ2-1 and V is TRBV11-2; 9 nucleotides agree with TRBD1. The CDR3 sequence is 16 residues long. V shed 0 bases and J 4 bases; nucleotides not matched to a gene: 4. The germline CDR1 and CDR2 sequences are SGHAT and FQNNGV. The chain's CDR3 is CASSLDPGQGYNEQFF. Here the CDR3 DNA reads TGTGCCAGCAGCTTAGATCCGGGACAGGGTTACAATGAGCAGTTCTTC. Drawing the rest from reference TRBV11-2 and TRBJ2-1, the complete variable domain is EAGVAQSPRYKIIEKRQSVAFWCNPISGHATLYWYQQILGQGPKLLIQFQNNGVVDDSQLPKDRFSAERLKGVDSTLKIQPAKLEDSAVYLCASSLDPGQGYNEQFFGPGTRLTVL.

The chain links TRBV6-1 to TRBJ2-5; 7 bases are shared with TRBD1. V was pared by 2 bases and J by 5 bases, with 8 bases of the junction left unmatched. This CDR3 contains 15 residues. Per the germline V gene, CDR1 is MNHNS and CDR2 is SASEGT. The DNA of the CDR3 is TGTGCCAGCAGTGAATCCCCAGGGGGAGTTGAGACCCAGTACTTC. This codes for CASSESPGGVETQYF.

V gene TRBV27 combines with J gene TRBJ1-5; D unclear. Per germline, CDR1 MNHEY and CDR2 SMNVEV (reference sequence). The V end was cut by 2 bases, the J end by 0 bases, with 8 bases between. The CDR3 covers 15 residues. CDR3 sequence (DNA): TGTGCCAGCAGTTTACCCAGGTTTAGCAATCAGCCCCAGCATTTT. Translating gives CASSLPRFSNQPQHF.

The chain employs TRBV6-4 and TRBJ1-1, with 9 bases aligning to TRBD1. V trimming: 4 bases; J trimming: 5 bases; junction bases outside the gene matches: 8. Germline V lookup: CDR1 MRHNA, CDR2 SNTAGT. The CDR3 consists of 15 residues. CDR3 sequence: CASSGNRGLRTEAFF. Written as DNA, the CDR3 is TGTGCCAGCAGTGGAAACAGGGGGCTGAGAACTGAAGCTTTCTTT.

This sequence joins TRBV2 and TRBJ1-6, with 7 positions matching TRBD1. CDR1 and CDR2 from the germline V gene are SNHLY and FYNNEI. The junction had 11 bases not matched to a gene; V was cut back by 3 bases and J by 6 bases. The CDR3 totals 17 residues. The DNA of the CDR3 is TGTGCCAGCAGTGATTCAGCCGGGACAGCGACTAATTCACCCCTCCACTTT. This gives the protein CASSDSAGTATNSPLHF.

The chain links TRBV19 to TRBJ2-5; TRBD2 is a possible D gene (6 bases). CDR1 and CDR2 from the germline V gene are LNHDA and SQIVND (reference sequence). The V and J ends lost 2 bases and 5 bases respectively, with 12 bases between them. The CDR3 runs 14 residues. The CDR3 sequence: CASSIRGTSETQYF. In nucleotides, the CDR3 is TGTGCCAGTAGTATAAGAGGGACTTCGGAGACCCAGTACTTC.

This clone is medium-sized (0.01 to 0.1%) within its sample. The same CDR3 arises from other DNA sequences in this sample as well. Here the CDR3 reads CASSYSSSGGNTEAFF. The CDR3 DNA sequence: TGTGCCAGCAGTTACTCCTCTTCCGGGGGGAACACTGAAGCTTTCTTT. The chain carries TRBV6-5 and TRBJ1-1; D perhaps matches TRBD1 (5 bases). The CDR3 is made up of 16 amino acids. The ends were cut back, 0 bases at V and 1 base at J, with 12 bases in the middle. CDR1 MNHEY and CDR2 SVGAGI come from the germline V gene.

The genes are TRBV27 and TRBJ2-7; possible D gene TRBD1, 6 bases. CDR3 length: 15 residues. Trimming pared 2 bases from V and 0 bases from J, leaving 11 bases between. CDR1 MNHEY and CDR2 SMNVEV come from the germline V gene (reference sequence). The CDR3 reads CASSLTRQASYEQYF. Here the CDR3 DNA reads TGTGCCAGCAGTTTAACCCGACAGGCCTCCTACGAGCAGTACTTC.

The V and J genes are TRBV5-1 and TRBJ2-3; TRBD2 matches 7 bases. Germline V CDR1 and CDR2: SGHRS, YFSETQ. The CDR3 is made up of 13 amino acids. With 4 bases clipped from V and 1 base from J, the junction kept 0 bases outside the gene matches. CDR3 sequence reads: CASSRGGTDTQYF. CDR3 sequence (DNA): TGCGCCAGCAGCCGGGGGGGCACAGATACGCAGTATTTT.

The CDR3 sequence is CASSFSAGTITDTQYF. The DNA of the CDR3 is TGTGCCAGCAGCTTCTCGGCCGGGACTATCACAGATACGCAGTATTTT. The chain links TRBV11-1 to TRBJ2-3; TRBD2 agrees at 7 bases. The CDR3 is 16 residues long. With 3 bases clipped from V and 2 bases from J, the junction kept 8 bases outside the gene matches. Germline loops: CDR1 SGHAT, CDR2 FQDESV (reference sequence).

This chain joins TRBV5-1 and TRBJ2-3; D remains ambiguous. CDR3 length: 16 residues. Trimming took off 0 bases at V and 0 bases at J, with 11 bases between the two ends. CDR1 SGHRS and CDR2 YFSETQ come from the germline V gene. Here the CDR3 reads CASSLADDGSTDTQYF. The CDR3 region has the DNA TGCGCCAGCAGCTTGGCCGATGACGGGAGCACAGATACGCAGTATTTT.

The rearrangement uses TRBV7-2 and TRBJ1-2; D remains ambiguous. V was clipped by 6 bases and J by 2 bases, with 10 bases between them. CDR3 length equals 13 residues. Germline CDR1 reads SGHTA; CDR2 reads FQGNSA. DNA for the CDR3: TGTGCCAGCAGTCCAGACGGAAACTATGGCTACACCTTC. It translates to CASSPDGNYGYTF.

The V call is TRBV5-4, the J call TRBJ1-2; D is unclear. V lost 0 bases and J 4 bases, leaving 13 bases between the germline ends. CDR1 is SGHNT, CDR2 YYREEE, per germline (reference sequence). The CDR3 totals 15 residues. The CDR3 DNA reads TGTGCCAGCAGCTTGGGGTCAGCGAGGGCCTATGGCTACACCTTC. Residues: CASSLGSARAYGYTF. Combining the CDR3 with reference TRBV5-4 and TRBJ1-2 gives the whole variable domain ETGVTQSPTHLIKTRGQQVTLRCSSQSGHNTVSWYQQALGQGPQFIFQYYREEENGRGNFPPRFSGLQFPNYSSELNVNALELDDSALYLCASSLGSARAYGYTFGSGTRLTVV.

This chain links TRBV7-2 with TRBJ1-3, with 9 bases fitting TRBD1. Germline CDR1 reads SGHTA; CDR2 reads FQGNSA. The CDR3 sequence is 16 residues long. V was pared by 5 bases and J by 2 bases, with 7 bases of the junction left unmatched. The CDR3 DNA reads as TGTGCCAGCAGCCCGGGACAGGGACGGACTGGAAACACCATATATTTT. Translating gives CASSPGQGRTGNTIYF.

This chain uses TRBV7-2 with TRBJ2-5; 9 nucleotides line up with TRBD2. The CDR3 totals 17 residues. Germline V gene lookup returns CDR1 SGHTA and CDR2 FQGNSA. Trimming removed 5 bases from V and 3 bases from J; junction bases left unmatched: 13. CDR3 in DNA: TGTGCCAGCAGCCGAAGACTAGGGGCGGGAGGGGAAGAGACCCAGTACTTC. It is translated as CASSRRLGAGGEETQYF.

The CDR3 protein is CASSRGQGGHEQYV. DNA of the CDR3: TGTGCCAGCAGCAGGGGACAGGGAGGCCACGAGCAGTACGTC. This sequence joins TRBV11-2 and TRBJ2-7; 9 bases match TRBD1. CDR3 length: 14 residues. Trimming removed 5 bases from V and 5 bases from J; junction bases left unmatched: 7. CDR1 is SGHAT, CDR2 FQNNGV, per germline.

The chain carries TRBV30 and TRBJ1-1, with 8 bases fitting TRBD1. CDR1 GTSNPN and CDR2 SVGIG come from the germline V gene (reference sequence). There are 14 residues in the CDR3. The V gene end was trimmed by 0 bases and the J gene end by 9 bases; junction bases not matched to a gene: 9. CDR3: CAWSVPDRGRQAFF. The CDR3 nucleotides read TGTGCCTGGAGTGTACCAGACAGGGGCCGTCAAGCTTTCTTT.

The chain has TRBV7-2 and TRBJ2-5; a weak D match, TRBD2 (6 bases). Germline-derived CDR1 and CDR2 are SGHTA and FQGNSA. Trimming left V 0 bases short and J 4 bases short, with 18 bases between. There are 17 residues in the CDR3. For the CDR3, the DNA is TGTGCCAGCAGCTTAGCCCCCTTCGGTGGCGGGGCAGAGACCCAGTACTTC. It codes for CASSLAPFGGGAETQYF.

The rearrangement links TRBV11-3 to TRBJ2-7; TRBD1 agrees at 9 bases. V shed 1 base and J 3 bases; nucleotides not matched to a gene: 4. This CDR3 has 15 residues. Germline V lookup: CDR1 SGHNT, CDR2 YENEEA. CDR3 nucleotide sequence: TGTGCCAGCAGCTTAGGGGCGACAGGGGGCTACGAGCAGTACTTC. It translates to CASSLGATGGYEQYF.

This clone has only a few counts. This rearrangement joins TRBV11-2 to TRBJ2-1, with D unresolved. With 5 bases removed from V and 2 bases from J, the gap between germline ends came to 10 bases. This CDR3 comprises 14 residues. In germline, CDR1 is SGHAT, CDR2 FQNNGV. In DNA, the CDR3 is TGTGCCAGCAGCAATACCGGGCCCTACAATGAGCAGTTCTTC. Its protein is CASSNTGPYNEQFF. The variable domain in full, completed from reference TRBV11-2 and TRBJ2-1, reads EAGVAQSPRYKIIEKRQSVAFWCNPISGHATLYWYQQILGQGPKLLIQFQNNGVVDDSQLPKDRFSAERLKGVDSTLKIQPAKLEDSAVYLCASSNTGPYNEQFFGPGTRLTVL.

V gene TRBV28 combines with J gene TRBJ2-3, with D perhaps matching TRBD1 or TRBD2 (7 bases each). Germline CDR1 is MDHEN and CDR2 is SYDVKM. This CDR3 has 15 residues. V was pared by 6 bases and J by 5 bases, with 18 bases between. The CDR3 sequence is CASSPGGEARDTQYF. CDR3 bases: TGTGCCAGCAGCCCAGGGGGGGAGGCGAGAGATACGCAGTATTTT.